The rows below give T cell receptor beta chains drawn from one sample of a study of blood T cells in healthy people across ages. TCRdb analysed the 5' RACE reads with MiXCR anew, one entry per CDR3 protein. The profile shows roughly 800,000 distinct CDR3 sequences, 25% to 30% of them singletons. This sample was also put to use in a study of T cells of mothers and their children.

The sequenced sample was blood. The receptor source for this set is a boy aged 5-17 years in good health. The CDR3 runs from the conserved cysteine through the conserved F or W. Fields, in order: V gene, J gene, clone size, D gene, CDR3 protein, CDR3 DNA. D genes are given only for firm matches. Expanded clones are given a class, and other clones once, few, many or no size at all.

>TRBV5-1|TRBJ2-7|few|.
CASSPRFGNAYEQYF
TGCGCCAGCAGCCCCCGGTTTGGCAATGCCTACGAGCAGTACTTC
>TRBV5-1|TRBJ2-6|.|.
CASSLVLGEFTPRQWPGANVLTF
TGCGCCAGCAGCTTGGTTTTGGGGGAGTTCACCCCTAGGCAGTGGCCTGGGGCCAACGTCCTGACTTTC
>TRBV20-1|TRBJ2-7|once|TRBD1
CSARYGQVSSYEQYF
TGCAGTGCTAGGTACGGACAGGTTAGCTCCTACGAGCAGTACTTC
>TRBV28|TRBJ1-2|.|.
CASRSPQGWGYTF
TGTGCCAGCAGGTCACCCCAGGGTTGGGGCTACACCTTC
>TRBV10-3|TRBJ2-3|.|TRBD2
CAISAGESGGSDTQYF
TGTGCCATCAGTGCCGGGGAAAGCGGGGGTTCAGATACGCAGTATTTT
>TRBV5-8|TRBJ1-4|.|.
CASSKRRGSSEKLFF
TGTGCCAGCAGCAAGAGACGAGGGAGTAGTGAAAAACTGTTTTTT
>TRBV7-3|TRBJ1-1|few|.
CASSLNPALNTEAFF
TGTGCCAGCAGCTTGAATCCCGCCCTGAACACTGAAGCTTTCTTT
>TRBV10-2|TRBJ2-5|.|TRBD2
CASSGGTSGGYYQETQYF
TGCGCCAGCAGCGGCGGGACTAGCGGGGGGTACTACCAAGAGACCCAGTACTTC
>TRBV12-3/TRBV12-4|TRBJ2-5|.|.
CASIGDSSQETQYF
TGTGCCAGCATCGGGGACTCCTCCCAAGAGACCCAGTACTTC
>TRBV28|TRBJ2-1|.|.
CASNPSGGSYNEQFF
TGTGCCAGCAACCCTAGTGGTGGCTCCTACAATGAGCAGTTCTTC
>TRBV15|TRBJ1-4|few|.
CATSNWGSENEKLFF
TGTGCCACCAGCAACTGGGGCTCCGAGAATGAAAAACTGTTTTTT
>TRBV5-1|TRBJ2-5|.|.
CASSLPLSESETQYF
TGCGCCAGCAGCTTGCCCCTTTCAGAATCGGAGACCCAGTACTTC
>TRBV5-1|TRBJ2-1|few|TRBD2
CASSLGGLAGLSSYNEQFF
TGCGCCAGCAGCTTGGGGGGACTAGCGGGGCTGAGCTCCTACAATGAGCAGTTCTTC
>TRBV29-1|TRBJ2-1|few|TRBD1
CSVLGQGANEQFF
TGCAGCGTTCTGGGACAGGGGGCAAATGAGCAGTTCTTC
>TRBV12-3/TRBV12-4|TRBJ2-3|.|.
CASSFQGDHTDTQYF
TGTGCCAGCAGTTTTCAAGGGGACCACACAGATACGCAGTATTTT
>TRBV20-1|TRBJ2-7|few|TRBD2
CSATSRDYSREQYF
TGCAGTGCAACATCCCGGGACTACTCTCGTGAGCAGTACTTC
>TRBV7-2|TRBJ2-1|.|TRBD2
CASSQEVAGAQEQFF
TGTGCCAGCAGCCAGGAGGTAGCGGGGGCCCAGGAGCAGTTCTTC
>TRBV5-1|TRBJ2-7|.|.
CASSLEQVYEQYF
TGCGCCAGCAGCTTGGAGCAGGTCTACGAGCAGTACTTC
>TRBV2|TRBJ1-5|.|.
CASSEEGLSNQPQHF
TGTGCCAGCAGTGAAGAGGGTTTAAGCAATCAGCCCCAGCATTTT
>TRBV25-1|TRBJ1-5|once|.
CASSAQMPQHF
TGTGCCAGCAGTGCCCAGATGCCCCAGCATTTT
>TRBV20-1|TRBJ2-1|once|TRBD1
CSASRTGGGDEQFF
TGCAGTGCTTCCCGGACAGGGGGTGGCGATGAGCAGTTCTTC
>TRBV7-3|TRBJ2-5|.|TRBD2
CASSLGAGGGQETQYF
TGTGCCAGCAGCTTAGGGGCGGGGGGAGGACAAGAGACCCAGTACTTC
>TRBV28|TRBJ1-2|.|.
CASSSGTRYGYTF
TGTGCCAGCAGTTCCGGGACCCGGTATGGCTACACCTTC
>TRBV27|TRBJ2-2|.|.
CASSLGASTGELFF
TGTGCCAGCAGTTTAGGGGCTTCGACCGGGGAGCTGTTTTTT
>TRBV2|TRBJ2-7|many|.
CASRPDSYEQYF
TGTGCCAGCAGGCCCGACAGTTACGAGCAGTACTTC
>TRBV5-1|TRBJ2-2|.|TRBD2
CASAGDTGELFF
TGCGCCAGCGCGGGGGACACCGGGGAGCTGTTTTTT
>TRBV6-2/TRBV6-3|TRBJ2-5|.|.
CASNPGEYQETQYF
TGTGCCAGCAATCCGGGGGAGTACCAAGAGACCCAGTACTTC
>TRBV20-1|TRBJ2-4|.|TRBD1
CSARDRKATGGAAENIQYF
TGCAGTGCTAGAGATAGGAAGGCGACAGGGGGCGCGGCCGAAAACATTCAGTACTTC
>TRBV6-5|TRBJ2-5|many|.
CASSYRGAQETQYF
TGTGCCAGCAGTTACCGGGGGGCACAAGAGACCCAGTACTTC
>TRBV12-3/TRBV12-4|TRBJ2-2|.|.
CASLGGGRTGELFF
TGTGCCAGCCTGGGGGGTGGTCGAACCGGGGAGCTGTTTTTT
>TRBV27|TRBJ2-7|.|TRBD2
CASSQVAGAFYEQYF
TGTGCCAGCAGCCAGGTAGCGGGGGCCTTCTACGAGCAGTACTTC
>TRBV14|TRBJ2-5|few|.
CASSQSSGVWAQYF
TGTGCCAGCAGCCAATCATCCGGCGTTTGGGCCCAGTACTTC
>TRBV3-1|TRBJ2-3|.|.
CASSHGTAGTDTQYF
TGTGCCAGCAGCCATGGAACGGCCGGCACAGATACGCAGTATTTT
>TRBV3-1|TRBJ2-7|few|.
CASSPRQFFSYEQYF
TGTGCCAGCAGCCCGAGGCAGTTTTTCTCCTACGAGCAGTACTTC
>TRBV21-1|TRBJ1-4|few|.
CASSKRDPEGVYEKLFF
TGTGCCAGCAGCAAACGGGATCCAGAAGGAGTATATGAAAAACTGTTTTTT
>TRBV5-1|TRBJ2-5|.|.
CASSLDINQETQYF
TGCGCCAGCAGCTTGGACATCAACCAAGAGACCCAGTACTTC
>TRBV15|TRBJ2-1|few|TRBD1
CATSYIGQGLFNEQFF
TGTGCCACCAGCTACATAGGACAGGGTCTTTTTAATGAGCAGTTCTTC
>TRBV4-1|TRBJ2-4|few|TRBD2
CASSQGLIAGGSSGKNIQYF
TGCGCCAGCAGCCAAGGACTCATAGCGGGGGGGAGTAGCGGCAAAAACATTCAGTACTTC
>TRBV14|TRBJ2-5|few|.
CASSQKWTQYF
TGTGCCAGCAGCCAAAAGTGGACCCAGTACTTC
>TRBV3-1|TRBJ2-5|few|.
CASSAGVSETQYF
TGTGCCAGCAGCGCGGGTGTGTCAGAGACCCAGTACTTC
>TRBV20-1|TRBJ2-3|.|.
CSAPRAKGTDTQYF
TGCAGTGCTCCCCGGGCCAAGGGAACAGATACGCAGTATTTT
>TRBV5-1|TRBJ1-1|few|TRBD1
CASSPNTGARNTEAFF
TGCGCCAGCAGCCCTAATACAGGGGCCAGGAACACTGAAGCTTTCTTT
>TRBV5-1|TRBJ2-7|.|.
CASSNDYEQYF
TGCGCCAGCAGTAATGACTACGAGCAGTACTTC
>TRBV28|TRBJ1-4|.|.
CASSSKGAAGLEKLFF
TGTGCCAGCAGTTCGAAGGGAGCCGCTGGTTTAGAAAAACTGTTTTTT
>TRBV5-1|TRBJ2-5|few|TRBD1
CASSLAQGERTQETQYF
TGCGCCAGCAGCTTGGCTCAGGGGGAGCGGACCCAAGAGACCCAGTACTTC
>TRBV20-1|TRBJ2-1|once|TRBD2
CSADSGENSYNEQFF
TGCAGTGCCGATAGCGGGGAAAACTCCTACAATGAGCAGTTCTTC
>TRBV2|TRBJ1-2|few|.
CASRTWDYGYTF
TGTGCCAGCAGGACCTGGGACTATGGCTACACCTTC
>TRBV20-1|TRBJ2-4|few|.
CSARDPQGENIQYF
TGCAGTGCTAGAGATCCCCAGGGTGAAAACATTCAGTACTTC
>TRBV6-5|TRBJ1-3|.|.
CASSLLPTGGNTIYF
TGTGCCAGCAGCCTTCTTCCGACTGGGGGAAACACCATATATTTT
>TRBV27|TRBJ2-7|.|TRBD1
CASSRPGTAKYEQYF
TGTGCCAGCAGCCGCCCCGGGACAGCGAAGTACGAGCAGTACTTC
>TRBV5-1|TRBJ1-2|once|.
CASSLYPGEVYGYTF
TGCGCCAGCAGCTTGTATCCGGGCGAGGTCTATGGCTACACCTTC
>TRBV9|TRBJ2-5|.|.
CASSARIRETQCF
TGTGCCAGCAGCGCTAGAATTCGGGAGACCCAGTGCTTC
>TRBV3-1|TRBJ2-7|.|.
CASSQGPHEQYF
TGTGCCAGCAGCCAGGGACCTCACGAGCAGTACTTC